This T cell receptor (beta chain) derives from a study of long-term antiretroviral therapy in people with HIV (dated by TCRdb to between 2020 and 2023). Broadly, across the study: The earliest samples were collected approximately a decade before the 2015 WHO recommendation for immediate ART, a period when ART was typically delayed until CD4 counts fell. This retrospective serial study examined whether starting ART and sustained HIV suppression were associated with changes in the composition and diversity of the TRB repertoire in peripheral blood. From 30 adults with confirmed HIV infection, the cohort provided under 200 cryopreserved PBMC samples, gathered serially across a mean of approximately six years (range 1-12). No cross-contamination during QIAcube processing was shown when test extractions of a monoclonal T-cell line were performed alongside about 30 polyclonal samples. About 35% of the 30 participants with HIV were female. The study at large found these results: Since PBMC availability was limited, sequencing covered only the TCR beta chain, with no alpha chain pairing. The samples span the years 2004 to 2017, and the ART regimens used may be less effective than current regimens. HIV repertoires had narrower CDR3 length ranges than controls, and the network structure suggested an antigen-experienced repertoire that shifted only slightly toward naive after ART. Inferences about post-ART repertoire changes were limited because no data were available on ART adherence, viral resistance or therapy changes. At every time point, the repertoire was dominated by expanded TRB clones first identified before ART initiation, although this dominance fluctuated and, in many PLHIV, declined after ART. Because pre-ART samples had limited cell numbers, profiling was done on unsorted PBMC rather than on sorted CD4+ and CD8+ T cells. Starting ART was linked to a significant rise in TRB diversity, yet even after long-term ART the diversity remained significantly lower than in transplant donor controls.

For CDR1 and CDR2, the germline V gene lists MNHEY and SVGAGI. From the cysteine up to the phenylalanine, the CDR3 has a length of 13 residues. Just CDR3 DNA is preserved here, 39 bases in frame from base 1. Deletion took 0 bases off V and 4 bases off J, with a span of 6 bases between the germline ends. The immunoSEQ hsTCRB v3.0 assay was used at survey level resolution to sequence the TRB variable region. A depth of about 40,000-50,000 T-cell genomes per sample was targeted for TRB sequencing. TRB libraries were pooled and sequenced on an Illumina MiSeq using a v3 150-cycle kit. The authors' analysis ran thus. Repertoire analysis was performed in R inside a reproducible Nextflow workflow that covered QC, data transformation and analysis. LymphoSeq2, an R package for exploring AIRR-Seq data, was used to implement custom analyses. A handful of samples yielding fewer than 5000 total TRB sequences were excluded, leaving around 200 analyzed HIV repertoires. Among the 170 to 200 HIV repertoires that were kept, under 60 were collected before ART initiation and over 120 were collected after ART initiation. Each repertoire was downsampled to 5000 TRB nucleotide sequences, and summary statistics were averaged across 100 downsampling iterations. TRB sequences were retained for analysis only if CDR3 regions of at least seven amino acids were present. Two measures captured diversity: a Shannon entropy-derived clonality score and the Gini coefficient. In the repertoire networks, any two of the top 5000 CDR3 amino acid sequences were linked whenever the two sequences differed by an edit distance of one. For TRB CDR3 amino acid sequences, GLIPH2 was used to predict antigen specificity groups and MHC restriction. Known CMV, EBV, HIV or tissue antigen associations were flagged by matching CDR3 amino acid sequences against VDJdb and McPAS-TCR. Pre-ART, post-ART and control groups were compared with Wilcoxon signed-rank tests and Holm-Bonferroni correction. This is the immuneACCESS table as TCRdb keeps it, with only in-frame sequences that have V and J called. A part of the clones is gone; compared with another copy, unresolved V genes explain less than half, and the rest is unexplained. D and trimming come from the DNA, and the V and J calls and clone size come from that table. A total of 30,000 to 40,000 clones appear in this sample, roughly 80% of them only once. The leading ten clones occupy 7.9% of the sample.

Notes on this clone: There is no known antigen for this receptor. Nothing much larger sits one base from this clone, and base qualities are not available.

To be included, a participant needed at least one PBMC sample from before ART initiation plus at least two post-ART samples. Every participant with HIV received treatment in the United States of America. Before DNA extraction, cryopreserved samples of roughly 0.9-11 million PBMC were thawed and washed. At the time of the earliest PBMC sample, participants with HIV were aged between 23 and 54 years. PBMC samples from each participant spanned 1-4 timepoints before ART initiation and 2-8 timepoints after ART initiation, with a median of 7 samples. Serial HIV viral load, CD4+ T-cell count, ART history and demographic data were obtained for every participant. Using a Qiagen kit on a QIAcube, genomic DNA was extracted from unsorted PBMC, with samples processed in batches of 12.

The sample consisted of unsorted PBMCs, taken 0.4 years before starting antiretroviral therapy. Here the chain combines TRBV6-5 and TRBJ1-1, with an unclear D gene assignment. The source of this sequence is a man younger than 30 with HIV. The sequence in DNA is TGTGCCAGCAGTTACTCGTCCCCCACTGAAGCTTTCTTT. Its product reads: CASSYSSPTEAFF.